This T cell receptor (beta chain) was retrieved from a study of cytomegalovirus exposure and HLA in healthy donors. Looked up from germline, CDR1 is SQVTM and CDR2 is ANQGSEA. This CDR3 region has 12 residues. V was cut by 5 bases and J by 2 bases, with 9 bases left in between. Generated by immunoSEQ multiplex PCR, the TCRdb table keeps only in-frame clones and is missing some. The top ten hold around 1.7% of the sample, which has some 120,000 clones, more than 95% seen once. This receptor was taken from a man aged 18 to 30 in good health and CMV-seronegative. The sample consisted of PBMCs. The chain combines TRBV29-1 with TRBJ2-5; D perhaps matches TRBD1 (5 bases). Written as DNA, the CDR3 is TGCAGCGTTAGTACAGGACAAGAGACCCAGTACTTC. Translation: CSVSTGQETQYF.